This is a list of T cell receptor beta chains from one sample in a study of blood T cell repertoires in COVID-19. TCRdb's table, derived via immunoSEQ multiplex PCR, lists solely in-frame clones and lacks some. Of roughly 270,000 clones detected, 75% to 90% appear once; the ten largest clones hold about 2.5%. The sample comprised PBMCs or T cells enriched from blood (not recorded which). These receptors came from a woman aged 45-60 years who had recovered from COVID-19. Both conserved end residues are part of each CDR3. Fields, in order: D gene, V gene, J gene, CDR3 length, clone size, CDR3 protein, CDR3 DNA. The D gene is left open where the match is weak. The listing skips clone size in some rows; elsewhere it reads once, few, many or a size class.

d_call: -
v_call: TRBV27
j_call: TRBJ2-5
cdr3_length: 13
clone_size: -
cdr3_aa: CASSLAGSETQYF
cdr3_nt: TGTGCCAGCAGTTTAGCTGGGAGCGAGACCCAGTACTTC

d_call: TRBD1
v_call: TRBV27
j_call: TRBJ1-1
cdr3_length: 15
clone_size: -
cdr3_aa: CASSSRQGFGTEAFF
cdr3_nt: TGTGCCAGCAGTTCCCGACAGGGGTTCGGCACTGAAGCTTTCTTT

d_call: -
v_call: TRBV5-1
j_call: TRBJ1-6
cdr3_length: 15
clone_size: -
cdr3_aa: CASSLTGIYNSPLHF
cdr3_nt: TGCGCCAGCAGCTTGACAGGGATCTATAATTCACCCCTCCACTTT

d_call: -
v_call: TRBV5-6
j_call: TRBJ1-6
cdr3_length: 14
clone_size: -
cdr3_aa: CASSLVQGSSPLHF
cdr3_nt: TGTGCCAGCAGCTTGGTACAAGGGAGTTCACCCCTCCACTTT

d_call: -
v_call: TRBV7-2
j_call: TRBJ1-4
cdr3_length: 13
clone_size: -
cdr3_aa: CASSLDYGKKLFF
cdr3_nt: TGTGCCAGCAGCTTAGACTATGGAAAAAAACTGTTTTTT

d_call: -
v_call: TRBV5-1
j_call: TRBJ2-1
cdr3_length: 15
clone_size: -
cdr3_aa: CASSLRETPYNEQFF
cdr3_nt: TGCGCCAGCAGCTTGCGGGAAACACCCTACAATGAGCAGTTCTTC

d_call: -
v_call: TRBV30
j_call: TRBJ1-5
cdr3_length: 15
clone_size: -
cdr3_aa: CAWSHSNSRGQPQHF
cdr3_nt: TGTGCCTGGAGTCACTCAAACAGTCGGGGTCAGCCCCAGCATTTT

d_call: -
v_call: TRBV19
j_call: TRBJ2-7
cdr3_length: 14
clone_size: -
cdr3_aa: CASSTQTGSYEQYF
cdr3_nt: TGTGCCAGTAGTACCCAAACAGGGTCCTACGAGCAGTACTTC

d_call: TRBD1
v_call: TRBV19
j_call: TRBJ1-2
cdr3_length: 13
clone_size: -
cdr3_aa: CASTDRANYGYTF
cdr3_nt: TGTGCCAGTACGGACAGGGCTAACTATGGCTACACCTTC

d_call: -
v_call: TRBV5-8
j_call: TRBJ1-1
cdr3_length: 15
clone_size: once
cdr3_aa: CASSSRARGNTEAFF
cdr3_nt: TGTGCCAGCAGCTCCCGGGCCCGGGGGAACACTGAAGCTTTCTTT

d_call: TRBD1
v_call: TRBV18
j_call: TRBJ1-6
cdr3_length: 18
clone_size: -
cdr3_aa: CASSQINRGSSGGAPLHF
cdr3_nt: TGTGCCAGCTCACAAATAAACAGGGGTTCATCCGGGGGGGCACCCCTCCACTTT

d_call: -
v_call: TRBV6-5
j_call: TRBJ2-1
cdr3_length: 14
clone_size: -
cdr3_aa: CASSYQSRNNEQFF
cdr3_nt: TGTGCCAGCAGTTACCAGTCACGAAACAATGAGCAGTTCTTC

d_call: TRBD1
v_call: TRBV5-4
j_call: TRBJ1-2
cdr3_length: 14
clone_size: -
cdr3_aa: CASSAGQGGYGYTF
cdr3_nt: TGTGCCAGCAGCGCGGGACAGGGAGGCTATGGCTACACCTTC

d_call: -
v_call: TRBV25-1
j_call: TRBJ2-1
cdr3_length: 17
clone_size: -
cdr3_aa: CASTLSTAGPREHEQFF
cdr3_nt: TGTGCCAGCACCCTTAGCACAGCGGGTCCCCGAGAGCATGAGCAGTTCTTC

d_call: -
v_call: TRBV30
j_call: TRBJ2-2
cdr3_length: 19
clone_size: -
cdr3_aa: CAWKGRLGRAGRGTGELFF
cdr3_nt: TGTGCCTGGAAGGGTCGTTTAGGAAGGGCGGGCCGAGGGACCGGGGAGCTGTTTTTT

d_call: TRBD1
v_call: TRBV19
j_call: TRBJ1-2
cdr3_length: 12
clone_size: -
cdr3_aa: CASTGTGYGYTF
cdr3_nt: TGTGCCAGTACCGGGACAGGATATGGCTACACCTTC

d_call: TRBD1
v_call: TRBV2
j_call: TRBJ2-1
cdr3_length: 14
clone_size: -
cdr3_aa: CASSPGQGYNEQFF
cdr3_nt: TGTGCCAGCTCACCGGGACAGGGCTACAATGAGCAGTTCTTC